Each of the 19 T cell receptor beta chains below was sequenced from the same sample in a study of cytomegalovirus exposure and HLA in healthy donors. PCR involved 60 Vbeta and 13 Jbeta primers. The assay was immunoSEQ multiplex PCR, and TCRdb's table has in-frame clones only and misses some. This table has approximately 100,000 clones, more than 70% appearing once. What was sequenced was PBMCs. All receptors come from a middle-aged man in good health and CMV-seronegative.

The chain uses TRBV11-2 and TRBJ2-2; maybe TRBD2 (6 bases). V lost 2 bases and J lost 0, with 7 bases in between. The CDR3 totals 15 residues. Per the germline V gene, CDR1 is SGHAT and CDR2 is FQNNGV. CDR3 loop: CASSLWGANTGELFF. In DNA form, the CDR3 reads TGTGCCAGCAGCTTATGGGGGGCGAACACCGGGGAGCTGTTTTTT.

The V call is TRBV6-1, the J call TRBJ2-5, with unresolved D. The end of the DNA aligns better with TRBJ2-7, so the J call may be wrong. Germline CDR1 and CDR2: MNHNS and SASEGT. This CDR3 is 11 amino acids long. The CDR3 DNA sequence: TGTGCCAGCACGCAGGCCTACGAGCAGTACTTC. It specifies CASTQAYEQYF.

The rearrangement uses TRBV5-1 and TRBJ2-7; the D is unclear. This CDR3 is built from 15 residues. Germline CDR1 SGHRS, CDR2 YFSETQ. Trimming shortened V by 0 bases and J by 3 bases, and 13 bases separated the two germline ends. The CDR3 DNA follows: TGCGCCAGCAGCTTGGACCGCGACGGGTTCTACGAGCAGTACTTC. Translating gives CASSLDRDGFYEQYF.

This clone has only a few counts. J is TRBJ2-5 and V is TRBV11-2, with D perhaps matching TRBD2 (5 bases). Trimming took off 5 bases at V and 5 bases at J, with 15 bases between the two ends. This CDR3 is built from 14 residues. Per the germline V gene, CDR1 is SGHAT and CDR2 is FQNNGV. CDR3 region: CASSASRGLETQYF. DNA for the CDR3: TGTGCCAGCAGCGCCAGCCGGGGATTGGAGACCCAGTACTTC.

The CDR3: CASSLSRNTEAFF. The CDR3 bases are TGTGCCAGCAGTTTATCCAGGAACACTGAAGCTTTCTTT. V is TRBV27 and J is TRBJ1-1, with no clear D. The CDR3 is 13 residues long. V was clipped by 0 bases and J by 1 base, with 3 bases between them. Germline V lookup: CDR1 MNHEY, CDR2 SMNVEV (reference sequence).

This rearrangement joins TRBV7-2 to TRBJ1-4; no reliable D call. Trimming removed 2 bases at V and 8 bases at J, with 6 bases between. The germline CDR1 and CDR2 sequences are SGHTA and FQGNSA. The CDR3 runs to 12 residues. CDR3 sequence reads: CASSLNREKLFF. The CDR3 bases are TGTGCCAGCAGCTTAAATCGGGAAAAACTGTTTTTT.

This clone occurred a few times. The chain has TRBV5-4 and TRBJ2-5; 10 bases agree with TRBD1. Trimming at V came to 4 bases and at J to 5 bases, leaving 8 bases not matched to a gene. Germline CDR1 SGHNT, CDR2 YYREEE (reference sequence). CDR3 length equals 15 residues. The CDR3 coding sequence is TGTGCCAGCAGCCCCACCGGGACAGGGGCTGAGACCCAGTACTTC. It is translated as CASSPTGTGAETQYF.

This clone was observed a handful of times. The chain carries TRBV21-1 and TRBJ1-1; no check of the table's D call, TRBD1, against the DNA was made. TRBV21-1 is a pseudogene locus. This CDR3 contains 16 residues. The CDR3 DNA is TGTGCCAGCAGCAAACCGGGACAGGGGGCATCTACTGAAGCTTTCTTT. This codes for CASSKPGQGASTEAFF.

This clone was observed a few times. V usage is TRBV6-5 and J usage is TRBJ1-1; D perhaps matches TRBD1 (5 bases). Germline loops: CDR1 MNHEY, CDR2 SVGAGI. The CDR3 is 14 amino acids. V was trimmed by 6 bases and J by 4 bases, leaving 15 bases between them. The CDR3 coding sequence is TGTGCCAGCAGCCAAGGATCTAGGGGCACTGAAGCTTTCTTT. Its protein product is CASSQGSRGTEAFF.

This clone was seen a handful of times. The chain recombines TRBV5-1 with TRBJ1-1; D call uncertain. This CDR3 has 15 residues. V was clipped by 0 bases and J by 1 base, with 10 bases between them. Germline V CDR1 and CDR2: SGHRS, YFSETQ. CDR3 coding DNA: TGCGCCAGCAGCTTGGGAAGTGGAGGGAACACTGAAGCTTTCTTT. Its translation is CASSLGSGGNTEAFF.

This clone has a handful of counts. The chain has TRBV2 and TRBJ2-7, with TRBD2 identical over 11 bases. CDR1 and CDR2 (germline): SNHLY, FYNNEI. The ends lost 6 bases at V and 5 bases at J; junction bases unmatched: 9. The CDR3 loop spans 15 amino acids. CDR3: CASRPGLAGGHEQYF. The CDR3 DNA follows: TGTGCCAGCAGACCGGGGCTAGCGGGGGGCCACGAGCAGTACTTC.

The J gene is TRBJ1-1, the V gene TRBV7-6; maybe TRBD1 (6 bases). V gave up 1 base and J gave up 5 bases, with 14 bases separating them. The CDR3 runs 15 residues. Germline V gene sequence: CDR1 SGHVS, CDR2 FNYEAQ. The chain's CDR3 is CASSLESQGLTEAFF. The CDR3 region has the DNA TGTGCCAGCAGCTTAGAGAGTCAGGGGTTGACTGAAGCTTTCTTT.

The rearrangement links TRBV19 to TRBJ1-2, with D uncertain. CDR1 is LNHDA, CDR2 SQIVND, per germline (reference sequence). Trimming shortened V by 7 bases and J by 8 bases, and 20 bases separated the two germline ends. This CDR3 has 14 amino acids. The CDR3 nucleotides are TGTGCCAGTACTCCTCCAGGCGCACGGGGAGGCTACACCTTC. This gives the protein CASTPPGARGGYTF.

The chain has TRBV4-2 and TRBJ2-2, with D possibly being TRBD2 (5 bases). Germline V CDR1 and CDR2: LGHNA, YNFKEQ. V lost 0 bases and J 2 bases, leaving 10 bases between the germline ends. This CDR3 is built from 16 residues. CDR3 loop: CASSQEVGGNTGELFF. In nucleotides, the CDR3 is TGTGCCAGCAGCCAAGAGGTAGGAGGAAACACCGGGGAGCTGTTTTTT.

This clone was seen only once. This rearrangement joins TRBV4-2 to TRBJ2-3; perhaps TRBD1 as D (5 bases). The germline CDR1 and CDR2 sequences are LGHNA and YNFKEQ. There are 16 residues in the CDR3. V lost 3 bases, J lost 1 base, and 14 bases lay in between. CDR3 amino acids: CASSQLEVQGTDTQYF. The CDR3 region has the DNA TGTGCCAGCAGCCAGCTAGAGGTACAGGGCACAGATACGCAGTATTTT.

The CDR3 spells CASSLDGLAGVSYEQYF. The CDR3 region has the DNA TGTGCCAGCAGCCTGGACGGACTAGCGGGTGTGTCCTACGAGCAGTACTTC. The chain is built from TRBV7-9 and TRBJ2-7, with 11 nucleotides matching TRBD2. This CDR3 has 17 residues. The V gene's germline CDR1 is SEHNR and CDR2 FQNEAQ (reference sequence). J gave up 1 base and V 5 bases, and 10 bases lay outside the gene matches.

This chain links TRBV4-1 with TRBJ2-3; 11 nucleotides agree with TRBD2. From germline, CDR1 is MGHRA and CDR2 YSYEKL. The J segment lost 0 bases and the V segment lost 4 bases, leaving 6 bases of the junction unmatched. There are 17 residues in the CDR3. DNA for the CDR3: TGCGCCAGCAGCCGGAACGGACTAGCGGGTAGCACAGATACGCAGTATTTT. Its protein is CASSRNGLAGSTDTQYF.

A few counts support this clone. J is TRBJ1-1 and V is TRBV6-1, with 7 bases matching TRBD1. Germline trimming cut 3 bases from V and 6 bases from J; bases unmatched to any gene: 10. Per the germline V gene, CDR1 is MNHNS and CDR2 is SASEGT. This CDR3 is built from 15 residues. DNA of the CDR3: TGTGCCAGCAGTGAGAGGACAGGATTGGGGCCTGAAGCTTTCTTT. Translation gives CASSERTGLGPEAFF.

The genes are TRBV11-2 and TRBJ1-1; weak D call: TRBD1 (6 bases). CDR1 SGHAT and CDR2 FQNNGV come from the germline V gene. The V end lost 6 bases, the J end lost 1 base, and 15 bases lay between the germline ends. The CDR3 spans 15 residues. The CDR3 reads CASRIAAGENTEAFF. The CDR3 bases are TGTGCCAGCAGAATAGCCGCAGGGGAGAACACTGAAGCTTTCTTT.